This record concerns one TCR beta chain sequence. Its target is unknown. The data originate from a study of shared clonotypes between healthy human individuals. Study-wide points: A generally larger estimated richness was seen in naive subsets than in memory subsets. Sequencing depth was expected to affect clonotype sharing among donors. Naive CD4 clonotypes overlapped across a few donors at approximately 5.3%.

Deep level was the assay's run setting. Only in-frame clones appear in the TCRdb table, and some are missing; sequencing was by immunoSEQ multiplex PCR. The sample holds about 2 million clones, less than 95% seen once. CDR1 is SGDLS and CDR2 is YYNGEE in the germline V gene. V shed 4 bases and J shed 8 bases, with 25 bases lying between them. The length of the CDR3 is 17 residues. Terminally differentiated effector memory CD45RA+ cells were excluded from the naive CD8 cells, which were CD45RO-negative and positively selected for CCR7. The sequenced sample consisted of naive CD8+ T cells sorted from blood. V and J are TRBV9 and TRBJ1-3; weak D call: TRBD1 (6 bases). The clonotype comes from a man between 18 and 29 years old in good health. The CDR3: CASSPGVGEGGSDTIYF. CDR3 nucleotide sequence: TGTGCCAGCAGCCCCGGCGTGGGCGAGGGGGGGTCGGACACCATATATTTT.